The subject of this entry is one T cell receptor beta chain. The data belong to a study of blood T cell repertoires in COVID-19. Study-level information: Sites in the United States, Italy and Spain provided acute and convalescent COVID-19 samples.

Generated by immunoSEQ multiplex PCR, the TCRdb table keeps only in-frame clones and is missing some. The table records some 180,000 clones, over 70% of them present only once. The CDR3 is 20 amino acids. The V end lost 2 bases, the J end lost 5 bases, and 28 bases lay between the germline ends. Germline loops: CDR1 LGHDT, CDR2 YNNKEL (reference sequence). The TCR comes from a woman in her 40s with COVID-19, enrolled during active disease. Sequencing was done on a sample of peripheral blood. The chain couples TRBV3-1 (or the pseudogene TRBV3-2) to TRBJ2-1; a possible D gene is TRBD2 (6 bases). The CDR3 spells CASSQNRLERLLGYHNEQFF. In nucleotides, the CDR3 is TGTGCCAGCAGCCAAAACCGACTAGAGCGTTTGCTTGGGTATCACAATGAGCAGTTCTTC.